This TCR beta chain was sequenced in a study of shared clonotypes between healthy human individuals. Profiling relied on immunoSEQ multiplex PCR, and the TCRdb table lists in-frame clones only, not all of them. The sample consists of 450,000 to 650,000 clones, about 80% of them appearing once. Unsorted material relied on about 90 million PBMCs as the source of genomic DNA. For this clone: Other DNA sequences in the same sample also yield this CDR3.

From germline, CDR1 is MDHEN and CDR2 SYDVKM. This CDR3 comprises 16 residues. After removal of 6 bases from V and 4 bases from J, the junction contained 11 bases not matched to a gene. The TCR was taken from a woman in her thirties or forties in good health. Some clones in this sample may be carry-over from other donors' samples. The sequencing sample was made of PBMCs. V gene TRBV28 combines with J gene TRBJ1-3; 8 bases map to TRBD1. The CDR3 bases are TGTGCCAGCAGCTCGACAGGGGCCAGGGCAGGAAACACCATATATTTT. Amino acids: CASSSTGARAGNTIYF.